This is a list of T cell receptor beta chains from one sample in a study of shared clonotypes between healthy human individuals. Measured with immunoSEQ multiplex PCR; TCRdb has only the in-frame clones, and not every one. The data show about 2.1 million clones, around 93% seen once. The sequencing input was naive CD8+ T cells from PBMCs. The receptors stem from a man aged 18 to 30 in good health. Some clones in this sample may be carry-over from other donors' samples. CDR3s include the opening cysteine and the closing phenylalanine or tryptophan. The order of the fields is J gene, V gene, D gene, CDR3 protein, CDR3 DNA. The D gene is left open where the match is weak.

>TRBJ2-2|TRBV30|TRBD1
CAWTVGDRVAGELFF
TGTGCCTGGACAGTAGGGGACAGGGTGGCCGGGGAGCTGTTTTTT
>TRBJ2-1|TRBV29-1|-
CSHSSVFFNNEQFF
TGCAGCCATTCTTCTGTTTTCTTTAACAATGAGCAGTTCTTC
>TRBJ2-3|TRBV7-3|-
CASSPGGASTDTQYF
TGTGCCAGCAGCCCTGGGGGGGCGAGCACAGATACGCAGTATTTT
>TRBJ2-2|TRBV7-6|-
CASRSTRENTGELFF
TGTGCCAGCAGGTCGACAAGGGAGAACACCGGGGAGCTGTTTTTT
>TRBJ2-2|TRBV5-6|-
CASSLLSGELFF
TGTGCCAGCAGCTTGTTGAGCGGGGAGCTGTTTTTT
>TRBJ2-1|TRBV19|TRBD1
CASSIIRDRAVEQFF
TGTGCCAGTAGTATTATTCGGGACAGGGCCGTTGAGCAGTTCTTC
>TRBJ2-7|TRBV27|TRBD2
CASSLSPGLAIEQYF
TGTGCCAGCAGTTTATCCCCGGGACTAGCGATCGAGCAGTACTTC
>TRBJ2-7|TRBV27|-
CASSLLGGTEQYF
TGTGCCAGCAGTTTATTGGGGGGAACCGAGCAGTACTTC
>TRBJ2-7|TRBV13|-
CASSLSGAWPYEQYF
TGTGCCAGCAGCTTATCAGGTGCCTGGCCCTACGAGCAGTACTTC
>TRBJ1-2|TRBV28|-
CASSLSHLTAEYGYTF
TGTGCCAGCAGTTTATCCCATTTGACAGCCGAATATGGCTACACCTTC
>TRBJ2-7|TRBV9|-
CASSAGLVGAEQYF
TGTGCCAGCAGCGCCGGACTGGTAGGAGCCGAGCAGTACTTC
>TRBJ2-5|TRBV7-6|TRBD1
CASNRGYQETQYF
TGTGCCAGCAACAGGGGGTACCAAGAGACCCAGTACTTC